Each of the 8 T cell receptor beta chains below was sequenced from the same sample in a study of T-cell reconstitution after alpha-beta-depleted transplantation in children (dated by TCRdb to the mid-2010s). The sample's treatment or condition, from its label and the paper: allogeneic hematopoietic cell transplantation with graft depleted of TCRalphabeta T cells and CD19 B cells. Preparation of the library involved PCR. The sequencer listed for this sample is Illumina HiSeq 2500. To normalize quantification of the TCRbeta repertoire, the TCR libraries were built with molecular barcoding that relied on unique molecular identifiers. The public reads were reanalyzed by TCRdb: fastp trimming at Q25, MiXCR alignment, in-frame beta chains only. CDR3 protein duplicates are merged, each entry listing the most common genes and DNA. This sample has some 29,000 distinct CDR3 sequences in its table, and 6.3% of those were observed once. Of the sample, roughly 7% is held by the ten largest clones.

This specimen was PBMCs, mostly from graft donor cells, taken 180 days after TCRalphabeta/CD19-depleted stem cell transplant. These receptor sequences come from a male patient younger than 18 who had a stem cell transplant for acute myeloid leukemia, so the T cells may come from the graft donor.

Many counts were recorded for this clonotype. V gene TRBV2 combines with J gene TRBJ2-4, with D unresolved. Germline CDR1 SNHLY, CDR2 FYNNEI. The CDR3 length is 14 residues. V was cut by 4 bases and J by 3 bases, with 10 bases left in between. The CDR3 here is CASSGDGLKNIQYF. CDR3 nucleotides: TGTGCCAGCAGTGGAGACGGCCTCAAAAACATTCAGTACTTC.

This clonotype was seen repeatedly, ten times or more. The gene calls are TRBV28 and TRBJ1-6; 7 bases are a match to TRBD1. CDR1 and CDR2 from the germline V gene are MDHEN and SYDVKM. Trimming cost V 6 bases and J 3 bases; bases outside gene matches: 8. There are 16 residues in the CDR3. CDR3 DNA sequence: TGTGCCAGCAGGAACACAGGGGATTTCTATAATTCACCCCTCCACTTT. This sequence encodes CASRNTGDFYNSPLHF.

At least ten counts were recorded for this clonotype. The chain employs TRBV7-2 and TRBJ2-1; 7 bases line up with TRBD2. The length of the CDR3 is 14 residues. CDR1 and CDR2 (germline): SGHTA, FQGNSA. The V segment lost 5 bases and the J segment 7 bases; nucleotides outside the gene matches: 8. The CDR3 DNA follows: TGTGCCAGCAGCACCGGACTAGTAGTAAATGAGCAGTTCTTC. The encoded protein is CASSTGLVVNEQFF.

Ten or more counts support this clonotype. The CDR3 region has the DNA TGTGCCACTCAGTCAGCTAGCGGGACACCCTCCCAGGAGCAGTTCTTC. Its protein product is CATQSASGTPSQEQFF. The chain links TRBV24-1 to TRBJ2-1; 9 bases agree with TRBD2. This CDR3 spans 16 amino acids. V lost 10 bases, J lost 10 bases, and 19 bases stayed unmatched. Looked up from germline, CDR1 is KGHDR and CDR2 is SFDVKD.

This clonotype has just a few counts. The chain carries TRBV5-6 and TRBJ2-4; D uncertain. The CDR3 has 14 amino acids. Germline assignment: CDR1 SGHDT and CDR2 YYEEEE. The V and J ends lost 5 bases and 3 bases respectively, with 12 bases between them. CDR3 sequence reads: CASRNWRGKNIQYF. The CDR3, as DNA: TGTGCCAGCAGGAATTGGAGAGGCAAAAACATTCAGTACTTC. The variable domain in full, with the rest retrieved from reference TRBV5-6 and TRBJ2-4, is DAGVTQSPTHLIKTRGQQVTLRCSPKSGHDTVSWYQQALGQGPQFIFQYYEEEERQRGNFPDRFSGHQFPNYSSELNVNALLLGDSALYLCASRNWRGKNIQYFGAGTRLSVL.

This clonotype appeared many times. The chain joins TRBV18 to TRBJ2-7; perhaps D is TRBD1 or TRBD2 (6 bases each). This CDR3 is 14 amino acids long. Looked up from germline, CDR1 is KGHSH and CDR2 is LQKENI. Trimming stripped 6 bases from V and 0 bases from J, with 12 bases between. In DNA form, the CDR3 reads TGTGCCAGCTCGCTAGGGGGGTTCTCCTACGAGCAGTACTTC. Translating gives CASSLGGFSYEQYF.

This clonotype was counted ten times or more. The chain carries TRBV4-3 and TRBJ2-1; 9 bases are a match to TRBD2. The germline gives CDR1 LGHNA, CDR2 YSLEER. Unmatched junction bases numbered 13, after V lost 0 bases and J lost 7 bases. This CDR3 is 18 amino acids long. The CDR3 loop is CASSQDVGGGGSLNEQFF. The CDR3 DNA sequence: TGCGCCAGCAGCCAAGATGTAGGCGGGGGGGGCTCTTTGAATGAGCAGTTCTTC.

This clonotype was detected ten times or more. CDR3 residues: CASSDTAPTDTQYF. The CDR3 nucleotides are TGTGCCAGCAGCGACACTGCTCCCACAGATACGCAGTATTTT. This sequence joins TRBV6-2 or TRBV6-3 and TRBJ2-3; D ambiguous. The CDR3 totals 14 residues. V gave up 6 bases and J gave up 2 bases, with 12 bases separating them. Per germline, CDR1 MNHEY and CDR2 SVGEGT.